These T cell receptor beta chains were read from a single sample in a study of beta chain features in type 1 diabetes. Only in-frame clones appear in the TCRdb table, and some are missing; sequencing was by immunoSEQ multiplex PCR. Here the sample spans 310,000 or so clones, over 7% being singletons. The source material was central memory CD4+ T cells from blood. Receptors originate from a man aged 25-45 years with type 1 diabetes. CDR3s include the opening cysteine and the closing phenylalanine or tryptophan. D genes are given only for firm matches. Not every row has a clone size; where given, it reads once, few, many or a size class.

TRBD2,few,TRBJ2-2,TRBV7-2,CASSSRRLASTGELFF
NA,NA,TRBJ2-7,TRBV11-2,CASSSPMSYEQYF
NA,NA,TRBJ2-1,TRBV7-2,CASSLSENEQFF
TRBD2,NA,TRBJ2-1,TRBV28,CAIGTSGGLAYNEQFF
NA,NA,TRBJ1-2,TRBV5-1,CASSLDDYGYTF
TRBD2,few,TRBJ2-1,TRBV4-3,CASSQGGIAGSYNEQFF
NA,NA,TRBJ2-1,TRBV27,CASSLLVSAQSAYNEQFF
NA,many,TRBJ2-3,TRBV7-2,CASSLAVGTDTQYF
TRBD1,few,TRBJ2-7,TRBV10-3,CATSRDRGTYEQYF
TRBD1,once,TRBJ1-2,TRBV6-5,CASSYSTGTSYGYTF
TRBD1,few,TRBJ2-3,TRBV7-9,CASARQGSTDTQYF
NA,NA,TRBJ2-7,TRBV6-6,CASSYEGVIHEQYF
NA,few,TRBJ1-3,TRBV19,CASSGGGSSGNTIYF
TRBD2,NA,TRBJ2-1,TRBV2,CASSGASGGNTYNEQFF
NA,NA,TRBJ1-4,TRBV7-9,CASRAIEANEKLFF
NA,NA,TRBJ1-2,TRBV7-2,CASSPTGILNYGYTF
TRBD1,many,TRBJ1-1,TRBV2,CASSETGGWDTEAFF
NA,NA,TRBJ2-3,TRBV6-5,CASSYAAGPRTDTQYF
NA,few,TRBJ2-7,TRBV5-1,CASSWAGSYEQYF
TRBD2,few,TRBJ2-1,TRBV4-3,CASSRQGTTNHNEQFF
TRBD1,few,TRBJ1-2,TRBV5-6,CASSRGGHGYGYTF
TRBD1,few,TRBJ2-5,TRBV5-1,CASSLVTGDQETQYF
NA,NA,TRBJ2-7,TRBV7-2,CASSLDASSYEQYF
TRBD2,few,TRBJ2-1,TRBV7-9,CASSLGLAGGNEQFF
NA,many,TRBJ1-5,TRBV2,CASSDGRNQPQHF
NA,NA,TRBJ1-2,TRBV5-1,CASTPGGVNYGYTF
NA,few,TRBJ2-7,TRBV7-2,CASSATTLYEQYF
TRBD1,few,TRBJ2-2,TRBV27,CASSFRQGRGTGELFF
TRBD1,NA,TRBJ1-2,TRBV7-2,CASSLEGQTPYGYTF
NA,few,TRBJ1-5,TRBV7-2,CASRSTGNQPQHF
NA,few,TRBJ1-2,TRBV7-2,CASSLEGTLGRNYGYTF
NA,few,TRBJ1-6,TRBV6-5,CASSHQEGYDSPLHF
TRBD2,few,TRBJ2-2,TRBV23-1,CALLRGGNTGELFF
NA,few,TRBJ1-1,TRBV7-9,CASSNSQGGATMNTEAFF
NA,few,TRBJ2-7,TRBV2,CASSGDSDEQYF
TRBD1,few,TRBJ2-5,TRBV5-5,CASSLGTDIHQETQYF
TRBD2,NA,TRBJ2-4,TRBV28,CASIAGGLAKNIQYF
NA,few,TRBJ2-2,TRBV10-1,CASSFTAETGELFF
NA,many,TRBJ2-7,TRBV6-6,CASRQFTYEQYF
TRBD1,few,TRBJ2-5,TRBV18,CASSPSTGSKETQYF
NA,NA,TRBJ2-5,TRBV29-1,CSGGGQQETQYF
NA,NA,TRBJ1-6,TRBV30,CAWSVVDVYNSPLHF
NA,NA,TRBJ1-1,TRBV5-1,CASSFAGRGPNTEAFF
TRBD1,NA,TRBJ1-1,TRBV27,CASSLRQGGQNTEAFF
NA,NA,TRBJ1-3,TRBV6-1,CASRAQAHPGNTIYF
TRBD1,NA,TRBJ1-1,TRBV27,CASSPWTGRSGRTEAFF
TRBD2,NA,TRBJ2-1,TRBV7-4,CASSSTTSGGSSYNEQFF
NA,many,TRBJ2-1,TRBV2,CASRTFNEQFF
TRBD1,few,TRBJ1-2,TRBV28,CASSLGQGGYGYTF
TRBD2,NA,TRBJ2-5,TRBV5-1,CASSFYLAGGQETQYF
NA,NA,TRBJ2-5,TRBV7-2,CASMYLQETQYF
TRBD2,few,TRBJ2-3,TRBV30,CAWSGPAGLGTDTQYF
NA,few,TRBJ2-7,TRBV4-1,CASSQDRLAEAAYEQYF